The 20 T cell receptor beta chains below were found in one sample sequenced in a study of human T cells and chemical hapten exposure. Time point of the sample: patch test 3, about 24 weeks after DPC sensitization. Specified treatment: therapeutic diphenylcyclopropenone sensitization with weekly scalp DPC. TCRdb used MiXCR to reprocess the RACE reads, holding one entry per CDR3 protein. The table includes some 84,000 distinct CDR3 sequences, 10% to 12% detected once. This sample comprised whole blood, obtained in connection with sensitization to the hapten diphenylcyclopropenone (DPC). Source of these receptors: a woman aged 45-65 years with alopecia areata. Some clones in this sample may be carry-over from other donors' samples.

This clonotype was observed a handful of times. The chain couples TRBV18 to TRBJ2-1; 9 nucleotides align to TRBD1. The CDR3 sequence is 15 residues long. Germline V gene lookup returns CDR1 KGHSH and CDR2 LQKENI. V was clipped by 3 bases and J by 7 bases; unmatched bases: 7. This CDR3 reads CASSPEQGARNEQFF. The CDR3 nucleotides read TGTGCCAGCTCACCCGAACAGGGGGCGCGGAATGAGCAGTTCTTC. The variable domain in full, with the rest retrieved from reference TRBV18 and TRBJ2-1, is NAGVMQNPRHLVRRRGQEARLRCSPMKGHSHVYWYRQLPEEGLKFMVYLQKENIIDESGMPKERFSAEFPKEGPSILRIQQVVRGDSAAYFCASSPEQGARNEQFFGPGTRLTVL.

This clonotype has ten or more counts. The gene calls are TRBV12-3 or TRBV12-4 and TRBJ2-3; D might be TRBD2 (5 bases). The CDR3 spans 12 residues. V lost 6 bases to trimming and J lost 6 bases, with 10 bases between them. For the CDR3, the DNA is TGTGCCAGCAGCCCCCCGGGGGATACGCAGTATTTT. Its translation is CASSPPGDTQYF.

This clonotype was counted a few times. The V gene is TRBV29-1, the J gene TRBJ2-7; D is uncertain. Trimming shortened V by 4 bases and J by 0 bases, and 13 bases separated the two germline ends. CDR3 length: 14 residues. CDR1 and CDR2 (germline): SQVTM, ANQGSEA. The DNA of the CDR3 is TGCAGCGTTGTAGGGTGGATCGGCTCCTACGAGCAGTACTTC. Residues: CSVVGWIGSYEQYF.

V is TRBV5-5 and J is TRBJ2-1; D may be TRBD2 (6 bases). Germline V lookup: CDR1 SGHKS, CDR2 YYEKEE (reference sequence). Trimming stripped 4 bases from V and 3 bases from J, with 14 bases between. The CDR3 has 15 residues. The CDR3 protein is CASSPDVGGYNEQFF. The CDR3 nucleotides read TGTGCCAGCAGCCCGGACGTGGGGGGCTACAATGAGCAGTTCTTC. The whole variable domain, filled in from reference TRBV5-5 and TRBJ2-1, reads DAGVTQSPTHLIKTRGQQVTLRCSPISGHKSVSWYQQVLGQGPQFIFQYYEKEERGRGNFPDRFSARQFPNYSSELNVNALLLGDSALYLCASSPDVGGYNEQFFGPGTRLTVL.

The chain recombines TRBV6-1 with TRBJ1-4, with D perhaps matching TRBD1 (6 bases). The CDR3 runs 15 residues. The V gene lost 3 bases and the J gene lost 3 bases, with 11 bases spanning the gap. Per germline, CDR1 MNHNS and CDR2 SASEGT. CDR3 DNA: TGTGCCAGCAGTGATGGGGGGGGGCCTAATGAAAAACTGTTTTTT. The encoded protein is CASSDGGGPNEKLFF.

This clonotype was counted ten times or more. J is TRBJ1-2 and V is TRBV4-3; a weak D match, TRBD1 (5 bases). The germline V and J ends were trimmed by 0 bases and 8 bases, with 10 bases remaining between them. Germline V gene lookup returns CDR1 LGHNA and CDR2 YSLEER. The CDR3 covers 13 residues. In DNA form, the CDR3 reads TGCGCCAGCAGCCAAGAGGGGGGTGAGGGCTACACCTTC. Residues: CASSQEGGEGYTF.

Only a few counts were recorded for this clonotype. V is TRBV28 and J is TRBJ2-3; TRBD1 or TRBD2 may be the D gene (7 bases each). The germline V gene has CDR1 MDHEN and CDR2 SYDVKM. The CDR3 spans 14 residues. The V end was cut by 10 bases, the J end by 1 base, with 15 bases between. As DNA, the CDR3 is TGTGCCACCAGGGGGGGTTGGGGCACAGATACGCAGTATTTT. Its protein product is CATRGGWGTDTQYF.

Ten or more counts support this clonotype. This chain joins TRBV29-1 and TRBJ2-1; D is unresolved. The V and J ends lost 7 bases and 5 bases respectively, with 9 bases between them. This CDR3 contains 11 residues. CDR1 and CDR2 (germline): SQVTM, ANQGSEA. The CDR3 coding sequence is TGCAGCGCCCCCCGGAACAATGAGCAGTTCTTC. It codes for CSAPRNNEQFF.

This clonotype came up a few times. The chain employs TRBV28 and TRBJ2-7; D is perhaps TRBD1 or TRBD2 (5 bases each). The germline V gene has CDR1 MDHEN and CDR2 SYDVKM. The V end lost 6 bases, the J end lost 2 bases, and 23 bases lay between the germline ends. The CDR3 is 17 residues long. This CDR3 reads CASRKTDPWLGAYEQYF. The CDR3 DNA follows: TGTGCCAGCAGGAAGACGGACCCCTGGCTGGGGGCCTACGAGCAGTACTTC.

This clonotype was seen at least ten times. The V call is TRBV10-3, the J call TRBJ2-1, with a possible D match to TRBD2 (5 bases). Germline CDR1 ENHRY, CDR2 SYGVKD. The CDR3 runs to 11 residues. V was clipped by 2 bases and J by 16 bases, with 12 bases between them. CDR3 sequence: CAISEPGNPFF. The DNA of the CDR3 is TGTGCCATCAGTGAGCCCGGGAATCCCTTCTTC.

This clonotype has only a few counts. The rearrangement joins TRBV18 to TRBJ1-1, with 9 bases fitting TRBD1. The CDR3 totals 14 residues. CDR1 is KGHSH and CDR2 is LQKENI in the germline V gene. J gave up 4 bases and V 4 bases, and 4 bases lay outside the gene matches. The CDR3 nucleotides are TGTGCCAGCTCACAACAGGGGGCCGGCACTGAAGCTTTCTTT. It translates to CASSQQGAGTEAFF. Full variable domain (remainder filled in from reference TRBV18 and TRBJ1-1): NAGVMQNPRHLVRRRGQEARLRCSPMKGHSHVYWYRQLPEEGLKFMVYLQKENIIDESGMPKERFSAEFPKEGPSILRIQQVVRGDSAAYFCASSQQGAGTEAFFGQGTRLTVV.

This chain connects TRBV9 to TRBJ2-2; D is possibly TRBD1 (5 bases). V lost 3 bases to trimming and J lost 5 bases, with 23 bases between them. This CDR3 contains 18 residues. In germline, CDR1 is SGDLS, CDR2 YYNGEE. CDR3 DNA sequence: TGTGCCAGCAGCGCGTCCCCGACAGCAAGCCAGAGAACCGGGGAGCTGTTTTTT. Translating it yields CASSASPTASQRTGELFF.

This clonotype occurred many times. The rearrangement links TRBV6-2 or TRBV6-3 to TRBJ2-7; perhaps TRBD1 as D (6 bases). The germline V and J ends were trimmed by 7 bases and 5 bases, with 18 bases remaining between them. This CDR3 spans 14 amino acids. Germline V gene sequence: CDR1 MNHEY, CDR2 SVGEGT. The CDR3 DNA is TGTGCCAGCATTAACAGGGCCCTACTGGACGAGCAGTACTTC. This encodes CASINRALLDEQYF.

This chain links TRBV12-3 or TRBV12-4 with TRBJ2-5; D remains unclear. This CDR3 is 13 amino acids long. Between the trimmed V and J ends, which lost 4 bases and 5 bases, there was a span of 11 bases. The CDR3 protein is CASSWSSSETQYF. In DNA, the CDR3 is TGTGCCAGCAGTTGGAGTAGCTCGGAGACCCAGTACTTC.

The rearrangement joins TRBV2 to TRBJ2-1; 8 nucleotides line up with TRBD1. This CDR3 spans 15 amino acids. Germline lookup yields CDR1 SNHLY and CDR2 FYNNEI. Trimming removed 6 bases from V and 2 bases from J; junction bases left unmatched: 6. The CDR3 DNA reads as TGTGCCAGCAGAAGAGACAGGGGCACCTACAATGAGCAGTTCTTC. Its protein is CASRRDRGTYNEQFF.

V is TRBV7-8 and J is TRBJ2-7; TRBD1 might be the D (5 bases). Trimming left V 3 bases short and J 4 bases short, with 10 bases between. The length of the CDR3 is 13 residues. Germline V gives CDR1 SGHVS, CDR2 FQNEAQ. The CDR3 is CASSFGQWYEQYF. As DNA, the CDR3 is TGTGCCAGCAGCTTCGGACAATGGTACGAGCAGTACTTC.

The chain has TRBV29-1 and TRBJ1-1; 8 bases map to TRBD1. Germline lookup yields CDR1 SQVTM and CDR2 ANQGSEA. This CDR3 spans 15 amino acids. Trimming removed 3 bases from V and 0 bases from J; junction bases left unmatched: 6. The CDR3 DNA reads TGCAGCGTTGATGCCGCAGGGGGCTTGAACACTGAAGCTTTCTTT. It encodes CSVDAAGGLNTEAFF.

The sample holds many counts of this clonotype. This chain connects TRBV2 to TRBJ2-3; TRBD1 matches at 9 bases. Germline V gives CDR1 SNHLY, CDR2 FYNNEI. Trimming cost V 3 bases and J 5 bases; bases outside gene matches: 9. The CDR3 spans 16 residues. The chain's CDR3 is CASSEMGQGSGDTQYF. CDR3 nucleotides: TGTGCCAGCAGTGAGATGGGACAGGGTTCCGGAGATACGCAGTATTTT.

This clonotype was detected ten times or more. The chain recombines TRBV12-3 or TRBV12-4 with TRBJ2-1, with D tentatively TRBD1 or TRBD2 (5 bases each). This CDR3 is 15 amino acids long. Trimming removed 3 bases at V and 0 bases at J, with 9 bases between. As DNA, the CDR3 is TGTGCCAGCAGTTTGACAGCGGCCTCCTACAATGAGCAGTTCTTC. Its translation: CASSLTAASYNEQFF.

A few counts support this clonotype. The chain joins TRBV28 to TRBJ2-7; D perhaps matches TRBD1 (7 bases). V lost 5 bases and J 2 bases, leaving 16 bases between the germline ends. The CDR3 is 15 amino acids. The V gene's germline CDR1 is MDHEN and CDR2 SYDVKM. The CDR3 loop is CASSQQGRFAYEQYF. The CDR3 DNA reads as TGTGCCAGCAGTCAACAGGGGAGGTTCGCCTACGAGCAGTACTTC.